The clone carrying this T cell receptor (beta chain) was counted ten times or more. A single record per CDR3 protein comes from TCRdb applying MiXCR to the 5' RACE reads. The sample records roughly 250,000 distinct CDR3 sequences, more than 13% being singletons. The source of the sample is a study of identical twins. This TCR was recovered from a young woman in good health. The sequenced sample consisted of memory (CD45RO+) T cells sorted from blood.

CDR3 region: CASSSRRGGLGGQYF. CDR3 in DNA: TGTGCCAGCAGCTCCCGGAGAGGGGGTTTAGGTGGGCAGTACTTC. The chain employs TRBV11-3 and TRBJ2-7; weak D call: TRBD1 (6 bases). The germline V gene encodes CDR1 SGHNT and CDR2 YENEEA. V was clipped by 4 bases and J by 9 bases, with 22 bases between them. The CDR3 totals 15 residues.